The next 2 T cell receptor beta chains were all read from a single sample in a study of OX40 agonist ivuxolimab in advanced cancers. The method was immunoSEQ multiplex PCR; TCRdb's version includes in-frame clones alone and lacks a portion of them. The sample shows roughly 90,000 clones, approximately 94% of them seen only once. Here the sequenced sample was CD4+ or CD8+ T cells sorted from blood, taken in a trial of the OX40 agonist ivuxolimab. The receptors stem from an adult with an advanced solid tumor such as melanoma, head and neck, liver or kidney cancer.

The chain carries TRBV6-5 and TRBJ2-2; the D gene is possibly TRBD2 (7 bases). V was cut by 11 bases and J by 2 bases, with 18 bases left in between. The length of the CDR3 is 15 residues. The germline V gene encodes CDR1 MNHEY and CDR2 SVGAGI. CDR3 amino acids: CASRRGGANTGELFF. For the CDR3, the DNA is TGTGCCTCTCGGAGGGGGGGGGCCAACACCGGGGAGCTGTTTTTT.

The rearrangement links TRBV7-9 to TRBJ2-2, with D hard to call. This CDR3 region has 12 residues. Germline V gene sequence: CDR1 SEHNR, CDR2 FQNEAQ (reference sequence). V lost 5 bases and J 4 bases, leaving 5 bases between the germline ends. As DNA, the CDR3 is TGTGCCAGCAGCCTCTCCACCGGGGAGCTGTTTTTT. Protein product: CASSLSTGELFF.